Given below is one T cell receptor (beta chain) in context. The antigen this receptor binds is unknown. Within one base of it there is no much larger clone, and no base qualities were kept. This sample is part of a study of OX40 agonist ivuxolimab in advanced cancers. For the wider study: The costimulatory receptor OX40 (CD134) was targeted by ivuxolimab, a fully human IgG2 agonistic monoclonal antibody. Intravenous ivuxolimab was administered to patients every 2 weeks at six dose levels: 0.01, 0.1, 0.3, 1.5, 3 and 10 mg/kg. Among the approximately 50 dose-escalation patients, some 20 had hepatocellular carcinoma, around 15 melanoma, 9 renal cell carcinoma and 9 head and neck cancer. The dose-escalation cohort was 80% to 90% male with a mean age of about 54 years, ranging from roughly 23 to 85. Prior anti-PD-1, anti-PD-L1 or anti-CTLA-4 therapy was permitted, and checkpoint inhibitors had been received by around 39% of dose-escalation patients. Partial responses occurred in three dose-escalation patients: two with cutaneous melanoma and one with hepatocellular carcinoma. The purpose of peripheral TCRbeta sequencing was to test whether ivuxolimab changed TCR sequence diversity and led to clonal T-cell expansion. The paper reports the monotherapy dose-escalation portion (N of about 50 patients) of the phase I ivuxolimab trial.

Study-level results and caveats: The antigen specificity of the peripheral T cells that underwent clonal expansion was not determined. After ivuxolimab, more expanded clones were found on average in CD8+ T cells than in CD4+ T cells. In the 0.1-3.0 mg/kg groups, partial responders had among the lowest normalized peripheral clonal expansion, particularly in CD8+ T cells. At doses of 0.1 to 3.0 mg/kg, clonal expansion of both CD4+ and CD8+ blood T cells was observed from baseline to week 6. Low levels of normalized T-cell clonal expansion were also seen in some nonresponding patients.

Patients with a history of autoimmune disease or receiving systemic immunosuppression were excluded from the trial. Peripheral blood for TCR sequencing was collected from all dose cohorts at baseline, on cycle 4 day 1, and on cycle 7 day 1. The samples were taken from a phase I, first-in-human, multicenter, open-label dose-escalation trial of ivuxolimab. The trial enrolled adults with locally advanced or metastatic head and neck squamous cell, hepatocellular, melanoma or renal cell carcinoma. CD4+ and CD8+ T cells were sorted separately from peripheral blood before TCR sequencing. V is clipped by 4 bases and J by 1 base, and the sequence between their germline boundaries is 16 bases long. CDR1 and CDR2 are read off the germline V gene as SQVTM and ANQGSEA. The CDR3 runs 15 residues from the cysteine to the phenylalanine. Just the 45-base CDR3 DNA is kept, in frame starting at base 1. To sequence the TCRbeta CDR3 region, genomic DNA was isolated from the sorted cells. The immunoSEQ Assay was used for sequencing of TCRbeta CDR3 regions. TCRdb obtained this table from immuneACCESS and retained in-frame rearrangements with V and J assigned. These tables miss some clones; where compared with another copy, unresolved V genes account for less than half of the shortfall, and the remainder is unexplained. In this sample the table shows about 58,000 clones, over 75% of which occur a single time. The ten largest clones capture about 1.6% of the sample.

The chain uses TRBV29-1 and TRBJ1-1; TRBD1 is perhaps the D gene, given 6 matching bases. Source: CD4+ or CD8+ T cells sorted from blood, taken in a trial of the OX40 agonist ivuxolimab. This TCR was sampled from an adult with an advanced solid tumor such as melanoma, head and neck, liver or kidney cancer. The CDR3 reads CSVVVGAMGNTEAFF. The DNA sequence is given as TGCAGCGTTGTAGTGGGGGCGATGGGGAACACTGAAGCTTTCTTT.